This T cell receptor beta chain comes out of a study of cytomegalovirus exposure and HLA in healthy donors. General study points: A later analysis showed TCR association rates differing by HLA locus, peaking at DRB1 and lowest at HLA-C. In all likelihood, a cluster of highly shared sequence variants was a sequencing artifact.

The CDR3 is 14 amino acids. CDR1 and CDR2 (germline): ENHRY, SYGVKD. V was cut by 0 bases and J by 5 bases, with 10 bases left in between. Primers for the PCR totalled 60 Vbeta and 13 Jbeta. Generated by immunoSEQ multiplex PCR, the TCRdb table keeps only in-frame clones and is missing some. Of about 67,000 clones in the sample, about 77% are singletons; the top ten hold 9.7%. Points on this clone: What it binds is unknown.

What was sequenced was PBMCs. This receptor was obtained from a middle-aged man in good health and CMV-seronegative. The chain couples TRBV10-3 to TRBJ1-2; possible D gene TRBD1, 6 bases. The CDR3 spells CAISESPGVYGYTF. The CDR3, as DNA: TGTGCCATCAGTGAGTCGCCAGGGGTTTATGGCTACACCTTC.